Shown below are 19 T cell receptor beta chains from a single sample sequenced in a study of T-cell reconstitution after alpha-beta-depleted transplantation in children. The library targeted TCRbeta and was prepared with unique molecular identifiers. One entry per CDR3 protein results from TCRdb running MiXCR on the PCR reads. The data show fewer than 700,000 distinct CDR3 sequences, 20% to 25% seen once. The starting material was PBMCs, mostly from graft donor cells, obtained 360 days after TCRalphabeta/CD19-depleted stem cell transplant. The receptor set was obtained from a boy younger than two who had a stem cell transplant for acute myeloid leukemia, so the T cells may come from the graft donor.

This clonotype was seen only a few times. The CDR3 DNA sequence: TGTGCCCATCAGGGGGAAACAGATACGCAGTATTTT. Translating it yields CAHQGETDTQYF. J is TRBJ2-3 and V is TRBV10-3, with 7 nucleotides matching TRBD1. Per the germline V gene, CDR1 is ENHRY and CDR2 is SYGVKD. The CDR3 totals 12 residues. J gave up 3 bases and V 11 bases, and 5 bases lay outside the gene matches.

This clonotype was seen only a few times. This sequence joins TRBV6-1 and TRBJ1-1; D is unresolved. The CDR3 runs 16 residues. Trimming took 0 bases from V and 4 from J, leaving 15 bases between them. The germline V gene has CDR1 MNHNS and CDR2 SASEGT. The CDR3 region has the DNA TGTGCCAGCAGTGAAGCTCGGGGTTCGTGGGCCACTGAAGCTTTCTTT. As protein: CASSEARGSWATEAFF.

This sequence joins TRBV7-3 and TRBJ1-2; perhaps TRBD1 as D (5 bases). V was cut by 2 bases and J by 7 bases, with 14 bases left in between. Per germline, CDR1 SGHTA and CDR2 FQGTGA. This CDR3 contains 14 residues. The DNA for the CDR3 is TGTGCCAGCAGCTTACAAACAGGTCAAGGTGGCTACACCTTC. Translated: CASSLQTGQGGYTF.

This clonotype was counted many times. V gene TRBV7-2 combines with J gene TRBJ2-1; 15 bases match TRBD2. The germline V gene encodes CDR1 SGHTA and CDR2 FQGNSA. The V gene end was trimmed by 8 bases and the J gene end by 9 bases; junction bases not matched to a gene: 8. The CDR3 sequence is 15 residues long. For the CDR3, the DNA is TGTGCCAGCGGTGGGACTAGCGGGGGGCCAGGTGAGCAGTTCTTC. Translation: CASGGTSGGPGEQFF.

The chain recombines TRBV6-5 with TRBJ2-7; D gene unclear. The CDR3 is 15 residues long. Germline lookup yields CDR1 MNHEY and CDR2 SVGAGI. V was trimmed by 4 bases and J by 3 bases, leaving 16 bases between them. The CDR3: CASSSVPDPGYEQYF. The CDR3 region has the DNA TGTGCCAGCAGTTCAGTACCGGACCCCGGCTACGAGCAGTACTTC.

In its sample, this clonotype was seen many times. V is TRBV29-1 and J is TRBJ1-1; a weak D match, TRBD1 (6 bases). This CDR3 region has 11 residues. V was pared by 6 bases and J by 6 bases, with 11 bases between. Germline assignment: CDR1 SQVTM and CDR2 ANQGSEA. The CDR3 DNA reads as TGCAGCGTATCAGGGGTCGCTGAAGCTTTCTTT. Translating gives CSVSGVAEAFF.

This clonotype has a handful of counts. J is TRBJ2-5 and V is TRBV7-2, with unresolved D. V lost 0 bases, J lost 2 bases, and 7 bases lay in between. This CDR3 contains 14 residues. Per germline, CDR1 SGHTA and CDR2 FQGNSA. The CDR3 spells CASSLAAYQETQYF. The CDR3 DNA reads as TGTGCCAGCAGCTTAGCGGCATATCAAGAGACCCAGTACTTC.

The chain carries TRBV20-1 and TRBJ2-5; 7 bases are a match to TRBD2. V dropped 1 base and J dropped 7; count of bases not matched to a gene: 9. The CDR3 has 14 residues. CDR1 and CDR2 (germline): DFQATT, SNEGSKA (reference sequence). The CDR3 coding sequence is TGCAGTGCTAGAGCTCGGACTAGTTCTGCGACCCAGTACTTC. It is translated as CSARARTSSATQYF.

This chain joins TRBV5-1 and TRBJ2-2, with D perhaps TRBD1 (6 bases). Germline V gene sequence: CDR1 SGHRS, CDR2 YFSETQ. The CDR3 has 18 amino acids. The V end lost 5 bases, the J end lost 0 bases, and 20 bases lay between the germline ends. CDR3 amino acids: CASSPWGKQGTNTGELFF. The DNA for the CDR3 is TGCGCCAGCAGTCCTTGGGGGAAACAGGGAACGAACACCGGGGAGCTGTTTTTT.

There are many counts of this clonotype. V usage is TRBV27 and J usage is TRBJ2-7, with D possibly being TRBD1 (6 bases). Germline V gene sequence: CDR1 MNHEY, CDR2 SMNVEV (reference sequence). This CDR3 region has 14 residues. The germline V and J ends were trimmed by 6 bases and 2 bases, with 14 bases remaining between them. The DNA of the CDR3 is TGTGCCAGCAGGGGGGCAAGTGGGACCTACGAGCAGTACTTC. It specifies CASRGASGTYEQYF.

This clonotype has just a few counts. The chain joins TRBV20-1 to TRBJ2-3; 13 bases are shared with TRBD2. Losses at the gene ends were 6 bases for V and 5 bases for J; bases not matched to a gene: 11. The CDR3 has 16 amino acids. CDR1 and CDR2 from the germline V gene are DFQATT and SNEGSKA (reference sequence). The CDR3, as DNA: TGCAGTGCAACAGAACTGGGACTAGCGGGGATAGATACGCAGTATTTT. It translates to CSATELGLAGIDTQYF.

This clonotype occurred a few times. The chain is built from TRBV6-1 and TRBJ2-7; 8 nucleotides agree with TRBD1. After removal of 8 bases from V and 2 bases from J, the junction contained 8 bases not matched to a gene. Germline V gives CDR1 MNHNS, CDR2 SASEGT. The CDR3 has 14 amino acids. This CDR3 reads CASSTSDRAYEQYV. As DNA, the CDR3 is TGTGCCAGCTCAACCTCGGACAGGGCCTACGAGCAGTACGTC.

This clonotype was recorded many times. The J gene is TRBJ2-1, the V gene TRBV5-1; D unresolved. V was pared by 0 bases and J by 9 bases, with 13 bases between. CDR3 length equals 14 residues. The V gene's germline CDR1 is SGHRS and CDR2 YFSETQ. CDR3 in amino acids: CASSLDRRKREQFF. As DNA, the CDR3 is TGCGCCAGCAGCTTGGATAGGCGAAAACGTGAGCAGTTCTTC.

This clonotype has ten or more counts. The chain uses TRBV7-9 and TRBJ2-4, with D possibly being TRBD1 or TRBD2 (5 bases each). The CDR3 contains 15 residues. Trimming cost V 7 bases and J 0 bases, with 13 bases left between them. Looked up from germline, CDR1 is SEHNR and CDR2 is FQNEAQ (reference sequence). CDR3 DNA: TGTGCCAGCACCAGGGACGGGTTAGCCAAAAACATTCAGTACTTC. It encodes CASTRDGLAKNIQYF.

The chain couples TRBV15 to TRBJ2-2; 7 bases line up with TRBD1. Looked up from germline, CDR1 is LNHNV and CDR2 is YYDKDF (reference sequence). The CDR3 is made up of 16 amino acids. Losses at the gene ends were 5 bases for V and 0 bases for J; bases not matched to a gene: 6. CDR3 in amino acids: CATSSQGVANTGELFF. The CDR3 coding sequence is TGTGCCACCAGCTCGCAGGGGGTCGCGAACACCGGGGAGCTGTTTTTT.

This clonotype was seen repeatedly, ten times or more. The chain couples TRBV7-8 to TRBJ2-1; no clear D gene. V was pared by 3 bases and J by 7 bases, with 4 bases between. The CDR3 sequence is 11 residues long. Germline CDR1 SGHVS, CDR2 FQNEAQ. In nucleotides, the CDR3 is TGTGCCAGCAGCTTGTGGAATGAGCAGTTCTTC. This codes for CASSLWNEQFF.

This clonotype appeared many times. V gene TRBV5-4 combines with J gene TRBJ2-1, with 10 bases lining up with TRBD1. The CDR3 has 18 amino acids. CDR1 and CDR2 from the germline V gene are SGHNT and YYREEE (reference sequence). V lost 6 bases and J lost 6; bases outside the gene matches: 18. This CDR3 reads CASTAISVMDRGGNEQFF. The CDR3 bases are TGTGCCAGCACCGCTATTTCGGTAATGGACAGGGGGGGCAATGAGCAGTTCTTC.

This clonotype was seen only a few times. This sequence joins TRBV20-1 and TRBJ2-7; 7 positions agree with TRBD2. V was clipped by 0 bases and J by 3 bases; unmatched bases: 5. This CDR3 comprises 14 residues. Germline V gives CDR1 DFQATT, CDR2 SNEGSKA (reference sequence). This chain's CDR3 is CSARDAGEGYEQYF. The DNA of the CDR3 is TGCAGTGCTAGAGATGCCGGGGAGGGCTACGAGCAGTACTTC.

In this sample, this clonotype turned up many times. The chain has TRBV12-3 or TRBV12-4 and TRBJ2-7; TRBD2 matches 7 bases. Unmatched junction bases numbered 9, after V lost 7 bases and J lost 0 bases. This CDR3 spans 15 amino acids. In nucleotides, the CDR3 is TGTGCCAGCATACGCCAGCGGGGACCCTCCTACGAGCAGTACTTC. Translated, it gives CASIRQRGPSYEQYF.